This T cell receptor beta chain was sequenced in a study of T cells in tuberculosis. The germline gives CDR1 MNHEY, CDR2 SMNVEV (reference sequence). The length of the CDR3 is 14 residues. Trimming left V 6 bases short and J 2 bases short, with 12 bases between. The table came from immunoSEQ multiplex PCR; TCRdb's copy has only in-frame clones and leaves some out. This sample has 20,000 to 25,000 clones, with 80% to 90% found just once. The sample taken for sequencing was PBMCs. The chain is built from TRBV27 and TRBJ2-3; possible D gene TRBD1, 6 bases. This TCR was sampled from a donor aged 10 to 29 with latent tuberculosis or without tuberculosis infection. The DNA for the CDR3 is TGTGCCAGCAGACCGGGACAAATCACAGATACGCAGTATTTT. Its protein is CASRPGQITDTQYF.